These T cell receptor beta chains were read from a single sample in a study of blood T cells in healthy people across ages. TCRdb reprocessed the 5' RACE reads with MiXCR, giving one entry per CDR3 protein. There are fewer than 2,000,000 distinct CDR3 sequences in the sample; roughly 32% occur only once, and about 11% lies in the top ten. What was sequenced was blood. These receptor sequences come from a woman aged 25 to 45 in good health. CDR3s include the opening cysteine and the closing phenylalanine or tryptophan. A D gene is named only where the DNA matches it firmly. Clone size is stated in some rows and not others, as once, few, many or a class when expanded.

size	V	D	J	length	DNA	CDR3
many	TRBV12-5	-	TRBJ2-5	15	TGTGCTAGTGGTTTGGGCAGGGCTGGTCAAGAGACCCAGTACTTC	CASGLGRAGQETQYF
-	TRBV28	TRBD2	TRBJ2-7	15	TGTGCCAGCAGTTTTGGCGGGAGGCATAACAATGAGCAGTACTTC	CASSFGGRHNNEQYF
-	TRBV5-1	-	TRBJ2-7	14	TGCGCCAGCGGCTACGCATCTAGCTCCTACGAGCAGTACTTC	CASGYASSSYEQYF
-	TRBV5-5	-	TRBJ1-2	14	TGTGCCGGCAGCTTCCTTGTGGGGGGTAGAGGCTACACCTTC	CAGSFLVGGRGYTF
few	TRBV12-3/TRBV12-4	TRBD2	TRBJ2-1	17	TGTGCCAGCAGTACCCGGACTAGCGGGGTACGAGGGGGTGAGCAGTTCTTC	CASSTRTSGVRGGEQFF
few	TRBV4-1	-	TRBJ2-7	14	TGCGCCGGCAGCCAAGTTACCCGGAATTACGAGCAGTACTTC	CAGSQVTRNYEQYF
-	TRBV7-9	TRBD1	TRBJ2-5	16	TGTGCCAGCAGCTTAGAGGCCGGGACAGCGGCCCTACGACCGTACTTC	CASSLEAGTAALRPYF
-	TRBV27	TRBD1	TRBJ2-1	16	TGTGCCAGCAGTCCCTACCGGGACAGGGGGATAGATGAGCAGTTCTTC	CASSPYRDRGIDEQFF
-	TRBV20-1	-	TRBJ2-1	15	TGCAGTGCCCCATCCGCGCTAGGGTTGGCCAATGAGCAGTTCTTC	CSAPSALGLANEQFF
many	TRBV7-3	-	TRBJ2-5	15	TGTGCCAGCAGCCTCAGGGGCCGCCCGGGGGAGACCCAGTACTTC	CASSLRGRPGETQYF
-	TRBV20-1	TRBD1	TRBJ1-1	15	TGCAGTGCTAGGTTGGGACAGGGGATTAACACTGAAGCTTTCTTT	CSARLGQGINTEAFF
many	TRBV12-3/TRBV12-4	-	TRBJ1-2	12	TGTGCCAGCAGTTTACGGATCTATGGCTACACCTTC	CASSLRIYGYTF
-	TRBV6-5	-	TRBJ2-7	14	TGTGCCAGCAATACAGGGTCCGGGGCCTACGAGCAGTACTTC	CASNTGSGAYEQYF
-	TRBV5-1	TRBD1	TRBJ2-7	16	TGCGCCAGCAGCTTCGCAGGGGGAACCATCTCCTACGAGCAGTACTTC	CASSFAGGTISYEQYF
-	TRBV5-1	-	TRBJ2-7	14	TGCGCCAGCAGCGTACAGGGAAGATCCTACGAGCAGTACTTC	CASSVQGRSYEQYF
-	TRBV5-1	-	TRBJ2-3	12	TGCGCCCGCAGCTCAAGCACAGATACGCAGTATTTT	CARSSSTDTQYF
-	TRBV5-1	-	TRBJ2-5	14	TGCGCCAGCAGCCCCGTGGGGGGCCGGGAGGCCCAGTACTTC	CASSPVGGREAQYF
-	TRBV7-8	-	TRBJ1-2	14	TGTGCCAGCAGCTTAGAGGGGATGCAGGGTGGCTACACCTTC	CASSLEGMQGGYTF
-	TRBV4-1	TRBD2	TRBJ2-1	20	TGCGCCAGCAGCCCGCTCTCCGGGACTAGCGGGAGGTTGTCCTACAATGAGCAGTTCTTC	CASSPLSGTSGRLSYNEQFF
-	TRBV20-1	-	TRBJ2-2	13	TGCAGTGCTAGAGTTACGGGAACCGGGGAGCTGTTTTTT	CSARVTGTGELFF
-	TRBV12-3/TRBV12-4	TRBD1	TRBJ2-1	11	TGTGCCAGCAGCTACAGGGGAGCGCAGTTCTTC	CASSYRGAQFF
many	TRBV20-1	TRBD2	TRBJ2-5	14	TGCAGCGCCGGAAAAGCGGGGATCCAAGAGACCCAGTACTTC	CSAGKAGIQETQYF
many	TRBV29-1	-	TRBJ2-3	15	TGCAGCGTTGAATTTTGGGCTAGCGAAGGAGATACGCAGTATTTT	CSVEFWASEGDTQYF
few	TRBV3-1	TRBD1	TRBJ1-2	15	TGTGCCAGCAGCCAGAGGGACAGGGAGAACTATGGCTACACCTTC	CASSQRDRENYGYTF
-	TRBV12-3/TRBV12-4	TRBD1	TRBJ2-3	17	TGTGCCAGCAGTTTCCTCGAGGGACAGGGGCGCGCAGATACGCAGTATTTT	CASSFLEGQGRADTQYF
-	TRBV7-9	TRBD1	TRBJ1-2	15	TGTGCCAGCAGCCCGGGACAGAGTTGGAACTATGGCTACACCTTC	CASSPGQSWNYGYTF
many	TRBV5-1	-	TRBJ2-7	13	TGCGCCAGCAGCCCCTGGACGGCCTACGAGCAGTACTTC	CASSPWTAYEQYF
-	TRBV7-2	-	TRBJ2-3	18	TGTGCCAGCAGCTTAGACACTTACACAAAAAAATTCCGAGATACGCAGTATTTT	CASSLDTYTKKFRDTQYF
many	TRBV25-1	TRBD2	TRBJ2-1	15	TGTGCCAGTACACCGGCCGGGGGGGTTTACAATGAGCAGTTCTTC	CASTPAGGVYNEQFF
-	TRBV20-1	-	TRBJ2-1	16	TGCAGTGCTAGCCTCGCTGGAGGGGGGGCCGTCAACGAGCAGTTCTTC	CSASLAGGGAVNEQFF
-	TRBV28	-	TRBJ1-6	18	TGTGCCAGCAGACTCACCGTGATAACCGGGGGCGGAGGGTCACCCCTCCACTTT	CASRLTVITGGGGSPLHF
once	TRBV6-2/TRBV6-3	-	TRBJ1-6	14	TGTGCCAGCACCTACAGGGTCGAAGGCTCACCCCTCCACTTT	CASTYRVEGSPLHF
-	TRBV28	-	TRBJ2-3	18	TGTGCCAGCAGTTTCATAGGGGGGGAGGAGGTCGTTGCAGATACGCAGTATTTT	CASSFIGGEEVVADTQYF
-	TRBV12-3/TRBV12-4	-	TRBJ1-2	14	TGTGCCAGCAGTCCCGGGTGGGGCACCTATGGCTACACCTTC	CASSPGWGTYGYTF
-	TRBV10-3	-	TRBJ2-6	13	TGTGCCATCAGAAGCCCCGGGACCAACGTCCTGACTTTC	CAIRSPGTNVLTF
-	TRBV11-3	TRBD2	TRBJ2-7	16	TGTGCCAGCAGCTTAGGGGGGAACAGCGGGGTCTACGAGCAGTACTTC	CASSLGGNSGVYEQYF
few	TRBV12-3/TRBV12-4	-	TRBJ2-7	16	TGTGCCAGCAGCTATTCCGGGACTCTAAGCTCCTACGAGCAGTACTTC	CASSYSGTLSSYEQYF
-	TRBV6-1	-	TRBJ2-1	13	TGTGCCAACAGTGGCCCTAACTACAATGAGCAGTTCTTC	CANSGPNYNEQFF
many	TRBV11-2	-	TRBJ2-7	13	TGTGCCAGCAGCTTTGAGAGGCAGACCGAGCAGTACTTC	CASSFERQTEQYF
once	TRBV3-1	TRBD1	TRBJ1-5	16	TGTGCCAGCAGCCAGGCCGGGACAGGAAGAAATCAGCCCCAGCATTTT	CASSQAGTGRNQPQHF
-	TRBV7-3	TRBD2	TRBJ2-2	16	TGTGCCAGCAGCCCCCAGCGGGGTATTAACACCGGGGAGCTGTTTTTT	CASSPQRGINTGELFF
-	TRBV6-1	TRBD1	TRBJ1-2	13	TGTGCCGGGGCCCCAGGGGGCAGCTATGGCTACACCTTC	CAGAPGGSYGYTF
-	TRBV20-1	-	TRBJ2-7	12	TGCAGTGCTGTCAGGGTTCCCTACGAGCAGTACTTC	CSAVRVPYEQYF
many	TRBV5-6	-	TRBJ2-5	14	TGTGCCAGCAGCTGGGGACGGTCCCAAGAGACCCAGTACTTC	CASSWGRSQETQYF
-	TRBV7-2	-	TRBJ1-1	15	TGTGCCAGCAGCTTAGAGGCGACGAAGAACACTGAAGCTTTCTTT	CASSLEATKNTEAFF
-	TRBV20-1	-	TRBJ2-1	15	TGCAGTGCTAGAGTGCTAGGGAGCTCCTACAGTGAGCAGTTCTTC	CSARVLGSSYSEQFF
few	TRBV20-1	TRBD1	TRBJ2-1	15	TGCAGTGCTAGAGTTGGGACAGGGGTTAGTAATGAGCAGTTCTTC	CSARVGTGVSNEQFF
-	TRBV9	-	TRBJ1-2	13	TGTGCCAACAGCGTAGTCAAGGGGTCGGGCTACACCTTC	CANSVVKGSGYTF